This TCR beta chain is from a study of blood T cells in healthy people across ages. Study conclusions and caveats: Diversity was higher, and naive CD4+ cells more numerous, in long-lived donors than in aged donors. A strong correlation between TCR beta diversity and naive T cell percentage was seen.

A second PCR, run for about 6 to 12 cycles, used a sample-barcoded 5' primer plus a J-beta primer mix. MiXCR was run by TCRdb on the 5' RACE reads, yielding one entry per CDR3 protein. The profile shows 1 million or so distinct CDR3 sequences, over 35% of them singletons. Only a few counts were recorded for this clonotype. Its antigen is not known. The CDR3 covers 16 residues. V was clipped by 6 bases and J by 2 bases, with 17 bases between them. The germline V gene encodes CDR1 MNHEY and CDR2 SMNVEV (reference sequence). Donors were healthy Caucasian individuals from Russia aged roughly 6 to 95. Drawing of peripheral blood yielded ten milliliters from each donor.

J is TRBJ2-4 and V is TRBV27; D tentatively fits TRBD1 or TRBD2 (6 bases each). What was sequenced was blood. This TCR was sampled from a woman aged 55 to 70 in good health. CDR3 sequence (DNA): TGTGCCAGCAGCACAGGGACGGCGGGGCCCAAAAACATTCAGTACTTC. It codes for CASSTGTAGPKNIQYF.